The 22 T cell receptor beta chains below come from one sample, sequenced in a study of blood T cell repertoires in COVID-19. TCRdb's copy holds only in-frame clones and misses some; the assay was immunoSEQ multiplex PCR. The sample holds 120,000 to 150,000 clones, 80% to 90% seen once. Sequencing was carried out using peripheral blood. The receptor set was obtained from a man in his fifties or sixties who had recovered from COVID-19.

This clone was observed a handful of times. The V call is TRBV5-1, the J call TRBJ1-1, with a tentative D call TRBD1 (6 bases). Trimming took 0 bases from V and 0 from J, leaving 12 bases between them. The CDR3 spans 16 residues. The V gene's germline CDR1 is SGHRS and CDR2 YFSETQ. CDR3 protein: CASSLAGRGMNTEAFF. As DNA, the CDR3 is TGCGCCAGCAGCTTGGCAGGGAGGGGGATGAACACTGAAGCTTTCTTT.

This chain joins TRBV18 and TRBJ1-2; 7 bases agree with TRBD1. The J segment lost 9 bases and the V segment lost 3 bases, leaving 4 bases of the junction unmatched. Germline V gene data show CDR1 as KGHSH and CDR2 as LQKENI. The CDR3 has 12 amino acids. The DNA of the CDR3 is TGTGCCAGCTCACCGGGGACAGATAGCTACACCTTC. This translates into CASSPGTDSYTF.

The chain couples TRBV6-1 to TRBJ2-3, with 11 bases matching TRBD2. The length of the CDR3 is 18 residues. Germline CDR1 MNHNS, CDR2 SASEGT. V was clipped by 4 bases and J by 4 bases; unmatched bases: 13. In nucleotides, the CDR3 is TGTGCCAGCAGTGGCGGGTCCACTAGCGGGGGTGGCGCAGATACGCAGTATTTT. Residues: CASSGGSTSGGGADTQYF.

The CDR3 DNA is TGCGCCAGCAGCTTTGGGAGCAGTTCAACTAATGAAAAACTGTTTTTT. This gives the protein CASSFGSSSTNEKLFF. The rearrangement joins TRBV5-1 to TRBJ1-4; D is uncertain. The CDR3 has 16 residues. Trimming cost V 2 bases and J 0 bases, with 11 bases left between them. Germline V gene sequence: CDR1 SGHRS, CDR2 YFSETQ. Complete variable domain (other parts from reference TRBV5-1 and TRBJ1-4): KAGVTQTPRYLIKTRGQQVTLSCSPISGHRSVSWYQQTPGQGLQFLFEYFSETQRNKGNFPGRFSGRQFSNSRSEMNVSTLELGDSALYLCASSFGSSSTNEKLFFGSGTQLSVL.

The gene calls are TRBV27 and TRBJ2-1; 7 bases line up with TRBD2. Germline CDR1 reads MNHEY; CDR2 reads SMNVEV (reference sequence). J gave up 4 bases and V 8 bases, and 11 bases lay outside the gene matches. The CDR3 covers 15 residues. The CDR3 sequence is CASRRSGVSYNEQFF. Written as DNA, the CDR3 is TGTGCCAGCCGTCGAAGCGGGGTGTCTTACAATGAGCAGTTCTTC.

This clone was detected once. The chain has TRBV5-6 and TRBJ1-2; no clear D gene. This CDR3 contains 13 residues. The V end was cut by 0 bases, the J end by 0 bases, with 3 bases between. From germline, CDR1 is SGHDT and CDR2 YYEEEE. This chain's CDR3 is CASSLGANYGYTF. CDR3 DNA sequence: TGTGCCAGCAGCTTGGGAGCTAACTATGGCTACACCTTC.

V gene TRBV19 combines with J gene TRBJ2-2; maybe TRBD2 (5 bases). The CDR3 runs 15 residues. Germline CDR1 is LNHDA and CDR2 is SQIVND (reference sequence). With 3 bases removed from V and 5 bases from J, the gap between germline ends came to 13 bases. CDR3 protein: CASSIGPTGTGELFF. CDR3 DNA sequence: TGTGCCAGTAGTATTGGACCTACGGGGACCGGGGAGCTGTTTTTT.

The rearrangement joins TRBV7-2 to TRBJ2-3, with D perhaps matching TRBD2 (6 bases). Germline V gene sequence: CDR1 SGHTA, CDR2 FQGNSA. The V end was cut by 5 bases, the J end by 0 bases, with 9 bases between. This CDR3 has 14 amino acids. CDR3 nucleotides: TGTGCCAGCAGCGAAAGCGGGAGCACAGATACGCAGTATTTT. It codes for CASSESGSTDTQYF.

The chain couples TRBV4-2 to TRBJ2-1, with TRBD2 matching over 9 bases. V dropped 1 base and J dropped 5; count of bases not matched to a gene: 6. In germline, CDR1 is LGHNA, CDR2 YNFKEQ. The CDR3 spans 16 residues. The CDR3, as DNA: TGTGCCAGCAGCCAAGTCGAACTAGCGGGCAACAATGAGCAGTTCTTC. Translation: CASSQVELAGNNEQFF.

This rearrangement joins TRBV3-1 (or the pseudogene TRBV3-2) to TRBJ1-4, with 8 bases that match TRBD1. The CDR3 has 15 residues. The trim removed 2 bases at V and 2 bases at J, leaving 1 base unmatched. CDR1 is LGHDT and CDR2 is YNNKEL in the germline V gene (reference sequence). CDR3 nucleotides: TGTGCCAGCAGCCAACGGGACAGGACTAATGAAAAACTGTTTTTT. Amino acids: CASSQRDRTNEKLFF.

This sequence joins TRBV7-2 and TRBJ1-4; D might be TRBD1 (5 bases). Trimming left V 6 bases short and J 7 bases short, with 15 bases between. Germline CDR1 is SGHTA and CDR2 is FQGNSA. The CDR3 is 14 residues long. CDR3 sequence reads: CASSWSGQGEKLFF. CDR3 DNA: TGTGCCAGCAGTTGGTCTGGTCAGGGTGAAAAACTGTTTTTT.

J is TRBJ1-2 and V is TRBV5-1; D gene uncertain. The CDR3 is 14 amino acids. Germline loops: CDR1 SGHRS, CDR2 YFSETQ. Trimming stripped 0 bases from V and 4 bases from J, with 10 bases between. The CDR3 nucleotides read TGCGCCAGCAGCTTGGCGGTATCAAGCTATGGCTACACCTTC. Amino acid sequence: CASSLAVSSYGYTF.

This clone was found many times. The rearrangement links TRBV27 to TRBJ1-2; TRBD1 is a possible D gene (5 bases). This CDR3 comprises 15 residues. Germline-derived CDR1 and CDR2 are MNHEY and SMNVEV (reference sequence). V lost 5 bases to trimming and J lost 6 bases, with 19 bases between them. CDR3 DNA: TGTGCCAGCAGTCCCACCCGGGGGTTATTGAATGGCTACACCTTC. Translating it yields CASSPTRGLLNGYTF.

The rearrangement joins TRBV18 to TRBJ1-2; 9 bases align to TRBD1. The length of the CDR3 is 17 residues. Losses at the gene ends were 3 bases for V and 5 bases for J; bases not matched to a gene: 13. The germline V gene has CDR1 KGHSH and CDR2 LQKENI. CDR3 loop: CASSPFLGQGSRYGYTF. CDR3 nucleotides: TGTGCCAGCTCACCCTTTCTGGGACAGGGTTCTCGGTATGGCTACACCTTC. The complete variable domain, with remaining parts taken from reference TRBV18 and TRBJ1-2, reads NAGVMQNPRHLVRRRGQEARLRCSPMKGHSHVYWYRQLPEEGLKFMVYLQKENIIDESGMPKERFSAEFPKEGPSILRIQQVVRGDSAAYFCASSPFLGQGSRYGYTFGSGTRLTVV.

This chain's CDR3 is CASSGGEADDYGYTF. The CDR3 nucleotides read TGTGCCAGCAGCGGGGGGGAGGCGGATGACTATGGCTACACCTTC. The chain couples TRBV9 to TRBJ1-2, with D possibly matching TRBD1 (5 bases). This CDR3 region has 15 residues. CDR1 is SGDLS and CDR2 is YYNGEE in the germline V gene. Trimming pared 3 bases from V and 3 bases from J, leaving 15 bases between. Using reference TRBV9 and TRBJ1-2 for the parts outside the CDR3, the full variable domain is DSGVTQTPKHLITATGQRVTLRCSPRSGDLSVYWYQQSLDQGLQFLIQYYNGEERAKGNILERFSAQQFPDLHSELNLSSLELGDSALYFCASSGGEADDYGYTFGSGTRLTVV.

The chain combines TRBV29-1 with TRBJ2-3; 7 bases line up with TRBD2. Trimming cost V 6 bases and J 4 bases; bases outside gene matches: 7. The CDR3 totals 13 residues. Germline V gene data show CDR1 as SQVTM and CDR2 as ANQGSEA. Here the CDR3 DNA reads TGCAGCGTGGGAGGGGCGCAAGCAGATACGCAGTATTTT. This codes for CSVGGAQADTQYF.

V usage is TRBV7-2 and J usage is TRBJ1-3; TRBD1 matches at 9 bases. Germline lookup yields CDR1 SGHTA and CDR2 FQGNSA. The CDR3 totals 19 residues. The V segment lost 4 bases and the J segment 4 bases; nucleotides outside the gene matches: 17. The CDR3 protein is CASSSPSGPGQGAGNTIYF. The DNA of the CDR3 is TGTGCCAGCAGCTCCCCCAGCGGGCCGGGACAGGGTGCCGGAAACACCATATATTTT.

The rearrangement uses TRBV5-4 and TRBJ2-5; 8 nucleotides line up with TRBD2. V was pared by 3 bases and J by 4 bases, with 11 bases of the junction left unmatched. Germline V gene lookup returns CDR1 SGHNT and CDR2 YYREEE (reference sequence). The CDR3 runs to 16 residues. The CDR3 DNA reads TGTGCCAGCAGCTCCCCGGGGGGGCCATCCGGAGAGACCCAGTACTTC. This sequence encodes CASSSPGGPSGETQYF.

This clone is a singleton in its sample. This sequence joins TRBV2 and TRBJ2-1; 10 bases align to TRBD2. The length of the CDR3 is 15 residues. Germline V gene data show CDR1 as SNHLY and CDR2 as FYNNEI. V gave up 7 bases and J gave up 7 bases; unmatched junction bases: 10. The CDR3 DNA follows: TGTGCCAGCAAGACCACAGCGGGGGGGTTAAATGAGCAGTTCTTC. This codes for CASKTTAGGLNEQFF.

V and J are TRBV9 and TRBJ1-4; tentatively, D is TRBD1 (6 bases). Germline loops: CDR1 SGDLS, CDR2 YYNGEE. The CDR3 length is 15 residues. Trimming cost V 0 bases and J 5 bases, with 11 bases left between them. CDR3 region: CASSVAEGQNEKLFF. For the CDR3, the DNA is TGTGCCAGCAGCGTAGCTGAAGGACAGAATGAAAAACTGTTTTTT.

This chain joins TRBV5-1 and TRBJ2-1; D is possibly TRBD2 (6 bases). The CDR3 is 17 amino acids. V shed 3 bases and J shed 7 bases, with 23 bases lying between them. Germline values: CDR1 SGHRS, CDR2 YFSETQ. The CDR3 here is CASSSTVGVGRENEQFF. As DNA, the CDR3 is TGCGCCAGCAGCTCGACGGTCGGTGTCGGGAGAGAGAATGAGCAGTTCTTC.

V and J are TRBV4-1 and TRBJ1-2, with unresolved D. V was clipped by 5 bases and J by 0 bases, with 13 bases between them. This CDR3 comprises 15 residues. Germline CDR1 is MGHRA and CDR2 is YSYEKL. This CDR3 reads CASSNPTRTNYGYTF. CDR3 in DNA: TGCGCCAGCAGCAATCCCACCAGAACTAACTATGGCTACACCTTC.